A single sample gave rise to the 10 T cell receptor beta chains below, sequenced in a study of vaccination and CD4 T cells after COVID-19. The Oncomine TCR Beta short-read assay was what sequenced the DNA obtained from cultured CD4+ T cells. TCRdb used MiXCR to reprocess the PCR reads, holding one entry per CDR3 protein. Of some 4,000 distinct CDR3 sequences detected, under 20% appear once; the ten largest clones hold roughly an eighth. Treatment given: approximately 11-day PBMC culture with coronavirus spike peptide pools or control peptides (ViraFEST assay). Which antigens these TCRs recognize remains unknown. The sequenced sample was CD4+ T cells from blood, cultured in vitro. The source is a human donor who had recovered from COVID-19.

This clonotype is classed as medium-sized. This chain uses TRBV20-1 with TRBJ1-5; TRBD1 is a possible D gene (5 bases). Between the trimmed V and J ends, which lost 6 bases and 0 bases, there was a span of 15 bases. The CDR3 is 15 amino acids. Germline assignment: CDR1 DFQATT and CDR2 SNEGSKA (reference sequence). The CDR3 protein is CSARKSGFSNQPQHF. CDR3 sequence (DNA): TGCAGTGCCAGGAAGTCAGGGTTTAGCAATCAGCCCCAGCATTTT.

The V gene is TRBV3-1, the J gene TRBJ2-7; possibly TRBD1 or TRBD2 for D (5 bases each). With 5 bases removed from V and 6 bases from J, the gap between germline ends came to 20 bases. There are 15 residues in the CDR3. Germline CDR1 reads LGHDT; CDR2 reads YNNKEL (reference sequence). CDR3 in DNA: TGTGCCAGCAGCAAAAGTTCCGGGGCCCCCTCCGAGCAGTACTTC. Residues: CASSKSSGAPSEQYF.

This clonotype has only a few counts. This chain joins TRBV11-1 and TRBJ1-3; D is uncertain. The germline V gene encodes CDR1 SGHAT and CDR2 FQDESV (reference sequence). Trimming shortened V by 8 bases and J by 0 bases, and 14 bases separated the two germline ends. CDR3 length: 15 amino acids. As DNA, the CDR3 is TGTGCCAGCTCCGAGACGGTGGGCTCTGGAAACACCATATATTTT. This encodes CASSETVGSGNTIYF.

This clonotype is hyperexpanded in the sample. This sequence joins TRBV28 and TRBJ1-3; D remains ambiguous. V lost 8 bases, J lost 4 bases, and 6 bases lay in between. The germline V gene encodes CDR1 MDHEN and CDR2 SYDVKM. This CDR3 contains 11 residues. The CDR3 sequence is CASGEGNTIYF. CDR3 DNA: TGTGCCAGCGGGGAGGGAAACACCATATATTTT.

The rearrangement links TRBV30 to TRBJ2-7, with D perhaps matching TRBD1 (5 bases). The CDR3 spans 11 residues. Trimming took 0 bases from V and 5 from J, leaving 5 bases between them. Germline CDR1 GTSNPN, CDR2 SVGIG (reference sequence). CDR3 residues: CAWSVGHEQYF. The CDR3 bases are TGTGCCTGGAGTGTGGGGCACGAGCAGTACTTC.

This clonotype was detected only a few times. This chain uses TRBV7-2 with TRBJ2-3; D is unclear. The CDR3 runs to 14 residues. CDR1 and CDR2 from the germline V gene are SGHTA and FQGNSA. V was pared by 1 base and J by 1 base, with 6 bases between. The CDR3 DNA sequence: TGTGCCAGCAGCTTAGACTCCCGCACAGATACGCAGTATTTT. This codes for CASSLDSRTDTQYF.

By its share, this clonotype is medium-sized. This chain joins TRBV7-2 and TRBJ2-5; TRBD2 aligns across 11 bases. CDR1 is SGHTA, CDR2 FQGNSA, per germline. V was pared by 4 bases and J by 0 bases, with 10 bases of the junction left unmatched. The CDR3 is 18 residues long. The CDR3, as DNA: TGTGCCAGCAGCTCCCCTGGGACTAGCGGAATCAACCAAGAGACCCAGTACTTC. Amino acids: CASSSPGTSGINQETQYF.

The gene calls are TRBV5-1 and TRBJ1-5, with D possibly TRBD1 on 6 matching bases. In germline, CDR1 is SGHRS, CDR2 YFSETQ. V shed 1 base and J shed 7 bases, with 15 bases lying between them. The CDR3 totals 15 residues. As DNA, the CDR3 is TGCGCCAGCAGCTTGTCGGGGGCGCGGGGCCAGCCCCAGCATTTT. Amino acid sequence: CASSLSGARGQPQHF.

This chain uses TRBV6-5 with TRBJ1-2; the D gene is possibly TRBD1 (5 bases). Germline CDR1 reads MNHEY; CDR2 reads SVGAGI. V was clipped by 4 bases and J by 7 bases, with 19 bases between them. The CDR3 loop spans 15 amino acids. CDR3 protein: CASSSTPGTPGGYTF. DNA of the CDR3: TGTGCCAGCAGTTCCACTCCTGGGACCCCGGGTGGCTACACCTTC.

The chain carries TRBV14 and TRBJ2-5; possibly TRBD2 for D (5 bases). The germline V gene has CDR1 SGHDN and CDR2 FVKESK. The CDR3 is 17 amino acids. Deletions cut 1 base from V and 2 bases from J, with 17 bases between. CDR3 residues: CASSQGGRAPRQETQYF. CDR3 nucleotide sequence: TGTGCCAGCAGCCAAGGAGGGCGAGCACCTCGTCAAGAGACCCAGTACTTC. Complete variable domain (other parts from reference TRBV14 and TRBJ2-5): EAGVTQFPSHSVIEKGQTVTLRCDPISGHDNLYWYRRVMGKEIKFLLHFVKESKQDESGMPNNRFLAERTGGTYSTLKVQPAELEDSGVYFCASSQGGRAPRQETQYFGPGTRLLVL.